This TCR beta chain was captured by sequencing in a study of CD8 T cells in Susac syndrome. The RNA, about 0.45 to 1 ug, was put through reverse transcription using random hexamers. Multiplex immunoSEQ PCR targeted 54 Vbeta and 13 Jbeta TCR beta segments. TCRdb re-called the immunoSEQ multiplex PCR reads through MiXCR, storing one row per CDR3 protein. Seen here are 100,000 to 150,000 distinct CDR3 sequences, more than 85% observed once, and the top ten hold approximately 0.3%. The sequencing sample was made of CD8+ T cells from PBMCs. The origin of this receptor is a human donor with multiple sclerosis.

The CDR3 bases are TGCGCCAGCAGCCAAGGTAGCGGGGGGGGCTACGAGCAGTACTTC. This codes for CASSQGSGGGYEQYF. This chain connects TRBV4-1 to TRBJ2-7; 11 bases agree with TRBD2. This CDR3 has 15 amino acids. Germline V lookup: CDR1 MGHRA, CDR2 YSYEKL. The V segment lost 1 base and the J segment 3 bases; nucleotides outside the gene matches: 2.